This T cell receptor (beta chain) was documented in a study of naive and memory T cell subsets. This CDR3 spans 13 amino acids. The junction had 5 bases not matched to a gene; V was cut back by 7 bases and J by 4 bases. Per the germline V gene, CDR1 is GTSNPN and CDR2 is SVGIG (reference sequence). The beta constant-region primer was an equimolar mix of two oligonucleotides covering TRBC1 and TRBC2. TCRdb used MiXCR to reprocess the UMI-ligation and nested PCR reads, holding one entry per CDR3 protein. The sample carries 140,000 to 150,000 distinct CDR3 sequences, about 18% recorded once. Study conclusions and caveats: Diversity fell and Gini index rose from naive through CM, EM, EMRA.

Four subsets defined by CD45RA and CD27 were sorted after CD3, CD4, CD8 and live/dead staining. The sample holds a few counts of this clonotype. Its antigen is not identified. The sample comprised naive CD4+ T cells from blood. The chain employs TRBV30 and TRBJ2-1, with 9 bases aligning to TRBD2. The TCR comes from a human donor in good health. This CDR3 is CALLAGIYNEQFF. As DNA, the CDR3 is TGTGCCTTACTAGCGGGTATTTACAATGAGCAGTTCTTC.